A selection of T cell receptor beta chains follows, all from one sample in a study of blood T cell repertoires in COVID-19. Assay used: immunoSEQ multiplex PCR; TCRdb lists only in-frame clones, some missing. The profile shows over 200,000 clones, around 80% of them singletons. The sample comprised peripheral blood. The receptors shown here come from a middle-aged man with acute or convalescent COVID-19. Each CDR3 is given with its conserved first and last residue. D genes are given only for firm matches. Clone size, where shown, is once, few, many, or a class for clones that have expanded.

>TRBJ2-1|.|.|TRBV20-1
TGCAGTGCTAGTCTTCAGGGCATTGAGCAGTTCTTC
CSASLQGIEQFF
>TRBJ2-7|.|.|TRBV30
TGTGCCTGGGATGAGGTACTCACAAACTCCTACGAGCAGTACTTC
CAWDEVLTNSYEQYF
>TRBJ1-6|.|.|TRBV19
TGTGCCAGTAGTACCTCCTCAGGCAGGCACAATTCACCCCTCCACTTT
CASSTSSGRHNSPLHF
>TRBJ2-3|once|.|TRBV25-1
TGTGCCAGCAGTGAATACCTATCAGATACGCAGTATTTT
CASSEYLSDTQYF
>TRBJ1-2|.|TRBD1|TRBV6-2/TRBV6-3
TGTGCCAGCAGCCCTCTCGGATCTTTGGCAGGGGGATATGGCTACACCTTC
CASSPLGSLAGGYGYTF
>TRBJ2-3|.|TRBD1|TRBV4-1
TGCGCCAGCAGCCAAGATGGAAGGACAGGGAGCACAGATACGCAGTATTTT
CASSQDGRTGSTDTQYF
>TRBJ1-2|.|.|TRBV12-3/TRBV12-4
TGTGCCAGCAGCTCACAGGGCCCGCGGGGCTACACCTTC
CASSSQGPRGYTF
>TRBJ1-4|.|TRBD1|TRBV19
TGTGCCAGTTCAGGGGGAGTGACAAGCAGTGAAAAACTGTTTTTT
CASSGGVTSSEKLFF
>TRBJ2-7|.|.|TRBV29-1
TGCAGCTCTATTTCTAGCGACTCCTACGAGCAGTACTTC
CSSISSDSYEQYF
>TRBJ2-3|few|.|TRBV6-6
TGTGCCAGCAGTCTACAGGGATTAGGGACAGATACGCAGTATTTT
CASSLQGLGTDTQYF
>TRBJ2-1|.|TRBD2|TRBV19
TGTGCCAGTAGTAGGAGACTAGCGGGCTCCTACAATGAGCAGTTCTTC
CASSRRLAGSYNEQFF
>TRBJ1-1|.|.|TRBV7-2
TGTGCCAGCAGCTTTTCGTTTGACACTGAAGCTTTCTTT
CASSFSFDTEAFF
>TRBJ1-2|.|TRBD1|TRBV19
TGTGCCAGTAGTATCAGGGGGCAAGGATATGGCTACACCTTC
CASSIRGQGYGYTF
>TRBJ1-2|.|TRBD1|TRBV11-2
TGTGCCAGCAGCCAGGACAGGGCGGGAGGCTACACCTTC
CASSQDRAGGYTF
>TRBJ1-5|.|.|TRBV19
TGTGCCAGTGTCAGAGCCGGGACTCCGAGTCAGCCCCAGCATTTT
CASVRAGTPSQPQHF
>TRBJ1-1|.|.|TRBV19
TGTGCCAGCAGCATTAAGGTCCCGGGGACTGAAGCTTTCTTT
CASSIKVPGTEAFF
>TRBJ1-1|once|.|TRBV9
TGTGCCAGCAGCTGGGGGGGCGAGGCGAACACTGAAGCTTTCTTT
CASSWGGEANTEAFF
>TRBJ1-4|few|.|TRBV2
TGTGCCAGCAGTTACAGGTTGGGGGAAAAACTGTTTTTT
CASSYRLGEKLFF